This passage covers 15 T cell receptor beta chains from one sample sequenced in a study of cytomegalovirus exposure and HLA in healthy donors. The PCR contained 60 Vbeta and 13 Jbeta primers. This table comes from immunoSEQ multiplex PCR, and its TCRdb copy is limited to in-frame clones, with some not included. The data show around 140,000 clones, about three quarters seen once. The sequenced sample consisted of PBMCs. The receptors were gathered from a male donor in good health and CMV-seronegative.

The chain carries TRBV6-6 and TRBJ1-1, with D hard to call. Germline lookup yields CDR1 MNHNY and CDR2 SVGAGI (reference sequence). The CDR3 runs 16 residues. The V end lost 6 bases, the J end lost 1 base, and 18 bases lay between the germline ends. CDR3 sequence reads: CASSQKVSGWNTEAFF. The CDR3 region has the DNA TGTGCCAGCAGCCAGAAGGTCTCGGGTTGGAACACTGAAGCTTTCTTT.

The V and J genes are TRBV10-3 and TRBJ1-5; TRBD1 might be the D (6 bases). This CDR3 spans 13 amino acids. The V and J ends lost 8 bases and 2 bases respectively, with 10 bases between them. Germline V lookup: CDR1 ENHRY, CDR2 SYGVKD. The CDR3 sequence is CAIGPGGNQPQHF. In DNA form, the CDR3 reads TGTGCCATCGGGCCAGGGGGCAATCAGCCCCAGCATTTT.

The chain couples TRBV5-1 to TRBJ1-1; TRBD1 matches at 7 bases. V shed 4 bases, J shed 0 bases, and the junction held 6 bases outside the gene matches. The length of the CDR3 is 15 residues. CDR1 and CDR2 (germline): SGHRS, YFSETQ. DNA of the CDR3: TGCGCCAGCAGCCCGGGACAGAGGGTGAACACTGAAGCTTTCTTT. The encoded protein is CASSPGQRVNTEAFF.

On this clone: The junction departs from germline at one end; a sequencing error may be responsible. The genes are TRBV15 and TRBJ2-4; weak D call: TRBD2 (6 bases). The CDR3 spans 21 residues. Germline V lookup: CDR1 LNHNV, CDR2 YYDKDF (reference sequence). The CDR3 DNA is TGTGCCACCAGCAGAGGGGATATGAGGGTGTCGATGATACTAGCCAAAAACAGTCAGTACTTC. Its translation is CATSRGDMRVSMILAKNSQYF. Full variable domain (outside the CDR3, taken from reference TRBV15 and TRBJ2-4): DAMVIQNPRYQVTQFGKPVTLSCSQTLNHNVMYWYQQKSSQAPKLLFHYYDKDFNNEADTPDNFQSRRPNTSFCFLDIRSPGLGDTAMYLCATSRGDMRVSMILAKNSQYFGAGTRLSVL.

There are a few counts of this clone. This chain joins TRBV29-1 and TRBJ2-1; 8 bases match TRBD2. Losses at the gene ends were 8 bases for V and 7 bases for J; bases not matched to a gene: 10. This CDR3 comprises 13 residues. Looked up from germline, CDR1 is SQVTM and CDR2 is ANQGSEA. The CDR3 sequence is CSTGTSAWNEQFF. The CDR3 DNA sequence: TGCAGCACCGGGACTAGTGCGTGGAATGAGCAGTTCTTC.

Of note for this clone: Sequence at one end of the junction differs from germline and may be a read error. This chain connects TRBV27 to TRBJ2-7; maybe TRBD2 (6 bases). The length of the CDR3 is 11 residues. CDR1 is MNHEY, CDR2 SMNVEV, per germline (reference sequence). CDR3 loop: CAGRTGVEQYF. CDR3 coding DNA: TGTGCCGGCAGGACGGGAGTCGAGCAGTACTTC.

The chain has TRBV16 and TRBJ2-1; possibly TRBD1 for D (6 bases). The germline V and J ends were trimmed by 1 base and 6 bases, with 13 bases remaining between them. CDR1 KGHSY and CDR2 FQNENV come from the germline V gene. CDR3 length equals 15 residues. In DNA, the CDR3 is TGTGCCAGCAGCCAATGGTCAACAGGGAGCAATGAGCAGTTCTTC. Its protein product is CASSQWSTGSNEQFF.

The V and J genes are TRBV5-1 and TRBJ1-2, with D possibly TRBD1 on 6 matching bases. The V gene lost 1 base and the J gene lost 2 bases, with 12 bases spanning the gap. The germline gives CDR1 SGHRS, CDR2 YFSETQ. This CDR3 is 15 amino acids long. In DNA, the CDR3 is TGCGCCAGCAGCTTGCAACGACAGGCCAACTATGGCTACACCTTC. It specifies CASSLQRQANYGYTF.

This clone was recorded a few times. The chain uses TRBV9 and TRBJ1-6; a weak D match, TRBD1 (5 bases). Germline CDR1 is SGDLS and CDR2 is YYNGEE. The V gene lost 6 bases and the J gene lost 8 bases, with 18 bases spanning the gap. The CDR3 sequence is 15 residues long. The CDR3 reads CASTPAGGRYSPLHF. Written as DNA, the CDR3 is TGTGCCAGCACCCCCGCCGGGGGGAGATATTCACCCCTCCACTTT.

The V and J genes are TRBV6-1 and TRBJ1-2; TRBD1 matches at 7 bases. Germline values: CDR1 MNHNS, CDR2 SASEGT. Losses at the gene ends were 5 bases for V and 6 bases for J; bases not matched to a gene: 6. This CDR3 region has 13 residues. The CDR3 is CASSITGDDGYTF. As DNA, the CDR3 is TGTGCCAGCAGTATTACAGGGGATGATGGCTACACCTTC.

The chain recombines TRBV5-4 with TRBJ1-1; 8 bases are a match to TRBD1. This CDR3 is built from 14 residues. Unmatched junction bases numbered 7, after V lost 2 bases and J lost 7 bases. Germline V gene lookup returns CDR1 SGHNT and CDR2 YYREEE (reference sequence). CDR3 sequence (DNA): TGTGCCAGCAGCTTTCCCGGGACAGGTCTTGAAGCTTTCTTT. Amino acids: CASSFPGTGLEAFF.

The genes are TRBV10-2 and TRBJ1-5, with D unresolved. Germline values: CDR1 WSHSY, CDR2 SAAADI. The CDR3 spans 13 residues. V was clipped by 2 bases and J by 6 bases, with 8 bases between them. The CDR3 sequence: CASSETAGQPQHF. As DNA, the CDR3 is TGCGCCAGCAGTGAGACGGCGGGTCAGCCCCAGCATTTT.

This sequence joins TRBV2 and TRBJ2-7, with TRBD1 as a possible D gene (6 bases). V gave up 6 bases and J gave up 12 bases, with 15 bases separating them. This CDR3 is 11 amino acids long. The germline CDR1 and CDR2 sequences are SNHLY and FYNNEI. The CDR3 DNA follows: TGTGCCAGCAGAACGGACAGTAGGGGGTACTTC. Translating it yields CASRTDSRGYF.

The chain joins TRBV2 to TRBJ1-1, with D hard to call. Germline lookup yields CDR1 SNHLY and CDR2 FYNNEI. The CDR3 sequence is 12 residues long. V was trimmed by 10 bases and J by 6 bases, leaving 15 bases between them. The CDR3 nucleotides are TGTGCCACCTCTCTAGATTCCCCTGAAGCTTTCTTT. This codes for CATSLDSPEAFF.

The chain joins TRBV6-6 to TRBJ2-1; TRBD2 matches 11 bases. V shed 6 bases and J 2 bases; nucleotides not matched to a gene: 3. Germline V gene lookup returns CDR1 MNHNY and CDR2 SVGAGI (reference sequence). This CDR3 spans 15 amino acids. The CDR3 coding sequence is TGTGCCAGCAGCGTTAGCGGGGGGGCCTACAATGAGCAGTTCTTC. Translation gives CASSVSGGAYNEQFF.